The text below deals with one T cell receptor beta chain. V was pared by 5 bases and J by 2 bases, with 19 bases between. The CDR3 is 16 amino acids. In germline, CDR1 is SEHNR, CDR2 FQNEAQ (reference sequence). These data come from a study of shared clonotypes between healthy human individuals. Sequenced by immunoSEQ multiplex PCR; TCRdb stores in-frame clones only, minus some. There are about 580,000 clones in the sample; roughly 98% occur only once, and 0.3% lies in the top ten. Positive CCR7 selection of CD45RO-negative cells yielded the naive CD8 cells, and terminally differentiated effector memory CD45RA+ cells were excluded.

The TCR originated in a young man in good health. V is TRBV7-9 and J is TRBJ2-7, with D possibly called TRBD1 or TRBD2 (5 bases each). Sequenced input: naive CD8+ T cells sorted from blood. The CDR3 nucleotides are TGTGCCAGCAGCGAAGGGGTCCTAGCCGAAACCTACGAGCAGTACTTC. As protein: CASSEGVLAETYEQYF.